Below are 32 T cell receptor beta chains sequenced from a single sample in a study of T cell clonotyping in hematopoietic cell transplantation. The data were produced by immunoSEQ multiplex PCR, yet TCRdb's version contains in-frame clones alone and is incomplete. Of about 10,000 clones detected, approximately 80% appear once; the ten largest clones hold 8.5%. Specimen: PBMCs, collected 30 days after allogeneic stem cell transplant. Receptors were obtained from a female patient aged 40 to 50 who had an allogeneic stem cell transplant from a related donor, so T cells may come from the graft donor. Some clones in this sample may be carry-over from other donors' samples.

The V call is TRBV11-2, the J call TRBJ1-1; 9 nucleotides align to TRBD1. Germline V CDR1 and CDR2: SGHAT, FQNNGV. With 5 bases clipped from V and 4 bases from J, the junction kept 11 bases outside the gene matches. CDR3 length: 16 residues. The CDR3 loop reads CASSLGTGPRATEAFF. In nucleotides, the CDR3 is TGTGCCAGCAGCCTGGGGACAGGGCCGAGGGCCACTGAAGCTTTCTTT.

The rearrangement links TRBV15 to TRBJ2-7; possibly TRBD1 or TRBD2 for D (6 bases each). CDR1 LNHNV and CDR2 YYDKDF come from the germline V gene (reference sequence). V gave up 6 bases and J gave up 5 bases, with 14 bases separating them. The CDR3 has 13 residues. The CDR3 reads CATRGGTLHEQYF. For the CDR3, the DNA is TGTGCCACCAGAGGCGGGACACTCCACGAGCAGTACTTC. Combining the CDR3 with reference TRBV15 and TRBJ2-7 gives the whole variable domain DAMVIQNPRYQVTQFGKPVTLSCSQTLNHNVMYWYQQKSSQAPKLLFHYYDKDFNNEADTPDNFQSRRPNTSFCFLDIRSPGLGDTAMYLCATRGGTLHEQYFGPGTRLTVT.

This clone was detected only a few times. The CDR3 DNA follows: TGTGCCAGCCAATCGACGGGGGTGGGATCACCCCTCCACTTT. Residues: CASQSTGVGSPLHF. V and J are TRBV19 and TRBJ1-6, with D tentatively TRBD1 (5 bases). Trimming cost V 9 bases and J 10 bases, with 19 bases left between them. Per the germline V gene, CDR1 is LNHDA and CDR2 is SQIVND (reference sequence). The CDR3 extends over 14 amino acids.

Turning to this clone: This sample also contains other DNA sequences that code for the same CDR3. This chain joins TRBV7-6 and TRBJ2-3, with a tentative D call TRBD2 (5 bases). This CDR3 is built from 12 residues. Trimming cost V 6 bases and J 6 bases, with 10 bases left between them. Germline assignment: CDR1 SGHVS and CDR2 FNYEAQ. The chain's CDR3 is CASSSPGDTQYF. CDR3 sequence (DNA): TGTGCCAGCAGTTCACCGGGGGATACGCAGTATTTT.

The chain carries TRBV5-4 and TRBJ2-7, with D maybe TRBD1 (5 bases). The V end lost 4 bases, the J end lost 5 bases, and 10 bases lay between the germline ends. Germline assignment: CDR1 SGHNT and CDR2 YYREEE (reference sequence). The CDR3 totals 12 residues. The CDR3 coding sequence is TGTGCCAGCAGCGTGGGGCACGACGAGCAGTACTTC. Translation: CASSVGHDEQYF.

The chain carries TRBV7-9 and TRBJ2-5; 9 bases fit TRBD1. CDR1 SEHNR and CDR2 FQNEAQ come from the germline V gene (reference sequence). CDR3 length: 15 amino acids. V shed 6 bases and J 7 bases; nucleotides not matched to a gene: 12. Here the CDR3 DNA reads TGTGCCAGCAGGCCTCCCTGGGACAGGGAGTTGACCCAGTACTTC. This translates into CASRPPWDRELTQYF.

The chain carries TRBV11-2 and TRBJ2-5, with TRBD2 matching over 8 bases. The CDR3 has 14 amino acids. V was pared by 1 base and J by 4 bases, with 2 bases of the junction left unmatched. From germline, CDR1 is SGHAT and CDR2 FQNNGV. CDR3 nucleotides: TGTGCCAGCAGCTTAGCGGGAGGGGGAGAGACCCAGTACTTC. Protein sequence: CASSLAGGGETQYF.

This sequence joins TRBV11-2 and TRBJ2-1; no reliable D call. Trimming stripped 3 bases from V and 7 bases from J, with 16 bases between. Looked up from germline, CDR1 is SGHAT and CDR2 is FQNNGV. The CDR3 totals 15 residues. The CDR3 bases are TGTGCCAGCAGCTTCCTCAAGAACATTCAGAATGAGCAGTTCTTC. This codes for CASSFLKNIQNEQFF.

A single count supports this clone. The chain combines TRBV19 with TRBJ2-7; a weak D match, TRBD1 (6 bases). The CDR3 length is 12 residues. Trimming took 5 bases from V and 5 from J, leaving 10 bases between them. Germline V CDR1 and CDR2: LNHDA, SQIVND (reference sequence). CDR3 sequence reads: CASSQDRDEQYF. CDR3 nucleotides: TGTGCCAGTAGTCAGGACAGAGACGAGCAGTACTTC.

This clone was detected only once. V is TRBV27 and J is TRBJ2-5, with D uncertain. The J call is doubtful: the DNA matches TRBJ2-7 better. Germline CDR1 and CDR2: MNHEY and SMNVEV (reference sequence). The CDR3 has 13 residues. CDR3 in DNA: TGTGCCAGCGCTCCATGGACCTCCTACGAGCAGTACTTC. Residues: CASAPWTSYEQYF.

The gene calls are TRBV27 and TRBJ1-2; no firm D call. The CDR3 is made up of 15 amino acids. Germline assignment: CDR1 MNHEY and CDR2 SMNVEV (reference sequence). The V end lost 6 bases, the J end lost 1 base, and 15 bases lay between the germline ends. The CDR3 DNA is TGTGCCAGCAGGAGAACAGTCGTGGATAACTATGGCTACACCTTC. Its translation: CASRRTVVDNYGYTF.

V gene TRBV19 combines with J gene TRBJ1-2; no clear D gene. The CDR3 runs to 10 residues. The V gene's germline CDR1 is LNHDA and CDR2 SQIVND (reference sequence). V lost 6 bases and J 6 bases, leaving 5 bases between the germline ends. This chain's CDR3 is CASSQDGYTF. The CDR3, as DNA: TGTGCCAGTAGCCAAGATGGCTACACCTTC.

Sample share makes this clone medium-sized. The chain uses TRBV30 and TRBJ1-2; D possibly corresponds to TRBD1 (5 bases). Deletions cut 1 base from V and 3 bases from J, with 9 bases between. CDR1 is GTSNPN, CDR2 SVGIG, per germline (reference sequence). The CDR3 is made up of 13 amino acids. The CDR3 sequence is CAWSERGDYGYTF. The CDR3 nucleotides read TGTGCCTGGAGTGAAAGGGGAGACTATGGCTACACCTTC.

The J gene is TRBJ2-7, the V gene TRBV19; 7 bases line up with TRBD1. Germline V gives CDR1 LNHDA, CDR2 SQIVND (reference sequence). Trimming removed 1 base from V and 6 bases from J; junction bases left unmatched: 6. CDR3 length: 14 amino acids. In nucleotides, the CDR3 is TGTGCCAGTAGTATAGGGACAGGAGGTGCCGAGCAGTACTTC. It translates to CASSIGTGGAEQYF.

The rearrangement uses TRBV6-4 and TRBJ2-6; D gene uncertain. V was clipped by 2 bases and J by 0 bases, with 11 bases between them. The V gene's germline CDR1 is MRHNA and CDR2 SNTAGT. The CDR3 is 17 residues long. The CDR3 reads CASSDASTGSGANVLTF. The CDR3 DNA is TGTGCCAGCAGTGACGCGTCAACCGGCTCTGGGGCCAACGTCCTGACTTTC.

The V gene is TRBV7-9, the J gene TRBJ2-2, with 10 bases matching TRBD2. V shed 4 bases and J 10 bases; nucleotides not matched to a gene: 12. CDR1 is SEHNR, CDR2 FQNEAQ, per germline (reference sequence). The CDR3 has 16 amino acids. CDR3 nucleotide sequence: TGTGCCAGCAGCTCCGCCCTAGCGGGAGTGATAGTGGAGCTGTTTTTT. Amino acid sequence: CASSSALAGVIVELFF.

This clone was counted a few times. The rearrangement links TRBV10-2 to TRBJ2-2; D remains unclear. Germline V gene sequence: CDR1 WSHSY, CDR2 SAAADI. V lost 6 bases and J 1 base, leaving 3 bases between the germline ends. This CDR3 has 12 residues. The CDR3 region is CASRKNTGELFF. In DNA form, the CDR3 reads TGCGCCAGCAGGAAGAACACCGGGGAGCTGTTTTTT.

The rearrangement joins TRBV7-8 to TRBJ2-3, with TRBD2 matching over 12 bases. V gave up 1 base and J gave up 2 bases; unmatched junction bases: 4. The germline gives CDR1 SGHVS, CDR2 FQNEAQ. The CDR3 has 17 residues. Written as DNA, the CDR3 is TGTGCCAGCAGCTTAGGGACTAGCGGGACACACACAGATACGCAGTATTTT. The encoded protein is CASSLGTSGTHTDTQYF.

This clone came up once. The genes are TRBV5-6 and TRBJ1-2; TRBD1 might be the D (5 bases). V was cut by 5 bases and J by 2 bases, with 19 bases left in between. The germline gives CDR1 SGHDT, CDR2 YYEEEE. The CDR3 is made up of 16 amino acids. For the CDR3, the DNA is TGTGCCAGCAGTCCCGTGGGCGCTTGGGGGAACTATGGCTACACCTTC. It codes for CASSPVGAWGNYGYTF.

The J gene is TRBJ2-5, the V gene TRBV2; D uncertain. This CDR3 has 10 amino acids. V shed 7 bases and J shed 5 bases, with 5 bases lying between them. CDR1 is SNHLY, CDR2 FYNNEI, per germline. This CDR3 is CASIGETQYF. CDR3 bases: TGTGCCAGCATTGGGGAGACCCAGTACTTC.

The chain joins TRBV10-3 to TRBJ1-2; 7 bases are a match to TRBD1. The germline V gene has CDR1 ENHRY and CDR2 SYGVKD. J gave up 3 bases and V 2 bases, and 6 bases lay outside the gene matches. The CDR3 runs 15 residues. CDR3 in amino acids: CAISEPGGAYYGYTF. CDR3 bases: TGTGCCATCAGTGAGCCAGGGGGGGCCTACTATGGCTACACCTTC.

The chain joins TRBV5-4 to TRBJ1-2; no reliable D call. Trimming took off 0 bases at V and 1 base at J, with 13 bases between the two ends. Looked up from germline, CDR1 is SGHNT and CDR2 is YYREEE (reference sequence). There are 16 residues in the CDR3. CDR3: CASSLGAHDLNYGYTF. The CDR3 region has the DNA TGTGCCAGCAGCTTGGGGGCACACGATCTTAACTATGGCTACACCTTC.

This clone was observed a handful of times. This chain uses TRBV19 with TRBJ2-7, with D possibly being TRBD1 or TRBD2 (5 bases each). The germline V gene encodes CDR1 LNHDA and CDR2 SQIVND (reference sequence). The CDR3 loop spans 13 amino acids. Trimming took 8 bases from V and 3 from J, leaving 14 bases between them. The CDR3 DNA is TGTGCCAGTGGAACAGGTGAGGGCTACGAGCAGTACTTC. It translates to CASGTGEGYEQYF.

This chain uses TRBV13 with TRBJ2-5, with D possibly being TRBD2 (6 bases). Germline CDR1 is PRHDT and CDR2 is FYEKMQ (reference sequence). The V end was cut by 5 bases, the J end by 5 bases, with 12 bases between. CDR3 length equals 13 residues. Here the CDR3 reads CASSPRLVETQYF. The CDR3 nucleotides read TGTGCCAGCAGCCCAAGACTAGTGGAGACCCAGTACTTC.

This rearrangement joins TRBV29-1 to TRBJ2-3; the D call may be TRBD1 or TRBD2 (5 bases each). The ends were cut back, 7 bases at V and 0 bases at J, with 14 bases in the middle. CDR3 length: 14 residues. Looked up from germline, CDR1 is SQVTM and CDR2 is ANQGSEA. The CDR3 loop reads CSDRRGPSTDTQYF. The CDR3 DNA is TGCAGCGACAGACGGGGCCCTAGCACAGATACGCAGTATTTT.

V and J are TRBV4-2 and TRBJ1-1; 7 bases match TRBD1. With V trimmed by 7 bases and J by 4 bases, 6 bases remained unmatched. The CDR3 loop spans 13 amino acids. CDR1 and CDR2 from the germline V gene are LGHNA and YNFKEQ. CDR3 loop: CASNSQGGTEAFF. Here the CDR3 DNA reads TGTGCCAGCAACTCCCAGGGGGGCACTGAAGCTTTCTTT.

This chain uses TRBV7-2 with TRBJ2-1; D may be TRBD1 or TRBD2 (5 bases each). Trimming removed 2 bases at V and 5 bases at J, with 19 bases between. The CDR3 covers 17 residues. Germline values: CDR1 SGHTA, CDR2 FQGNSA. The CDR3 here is CASSLFAEGHGDNEQFF. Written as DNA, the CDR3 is TGTGCCAGCAGCTTATTTGCCGAGGGGCACGGAGACAATGAGCAGTTCTTC. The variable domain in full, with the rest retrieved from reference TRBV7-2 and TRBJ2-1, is GAGVSQSPSNKVTEKGKDVELRCDPISGHTALYWYRQSLGQGLEFLIYFQGNSAPDKSGLPSDRFSAERTGGSVSTLTIQRTQQEDSAVYLCASSLFAEGHGDNEQFFGPGTRLTVL.

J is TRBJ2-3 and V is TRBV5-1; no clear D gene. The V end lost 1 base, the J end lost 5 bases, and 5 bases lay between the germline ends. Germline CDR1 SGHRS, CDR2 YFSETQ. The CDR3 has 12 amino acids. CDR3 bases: TGCGCCAGCAGCTTGATGGAAGATACGCAGTATTTT. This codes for CASSLMEDTQYF.

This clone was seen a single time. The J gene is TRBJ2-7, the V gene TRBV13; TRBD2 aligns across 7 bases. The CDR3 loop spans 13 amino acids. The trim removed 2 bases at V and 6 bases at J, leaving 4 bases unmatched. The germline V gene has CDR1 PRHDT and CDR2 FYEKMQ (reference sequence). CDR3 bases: TGTGCCAGCAGCTTAAGACTAGCCTTCGAGCAGTACTTC. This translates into CASSLRLAFEQYF.

The CDR3 protein is CASSDPNTYGYTF. The CDR3 DNA follows: TGTGCCAGCAGTGATCCGAATACCTATGGCTACACCTTC. V gene TRBV6-5 combines with J gene TRBJ1-2; D ambiguous. The V end was cut by 5 bases, the J end by 4 bases, with 11 bases between. The CDR3 loop spans 13 amino acids. CDR1 is MNHEY, CDR2 SVGAGI, per germline.

The CDR3 is CASSGVRTPNQPQHF. The DNA for the CDR3 is TGCGCCAGCAGTGGAGTGAGGACACCTAATCAGCCCCAGCATTTT. V gene TRBV10-1 combines with J gene TRBJ1-5; TRBD1 might be the D (5 bases). V was cut by 4 bases and J by 4 bases, with 14 bases left in between. CDR3 length: 15 residues. CDR1 is WNHNN and CDR2 is SYGVQD in the germline V gene (reference sequence).

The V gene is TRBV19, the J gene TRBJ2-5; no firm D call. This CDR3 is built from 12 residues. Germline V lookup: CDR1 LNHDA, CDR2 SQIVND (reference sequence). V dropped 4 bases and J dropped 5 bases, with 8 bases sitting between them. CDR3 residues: CASSRDRETQYF. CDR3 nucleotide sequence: TGTGCCAGTAGTAGGGATCGTGAGACCCAGTACTTC.